This T cell receptor (beta chain) was captured in a study of shared clonotypes between healthy human individuals. Findings and caveats of the study: Memory subsets generally showed lower estimated richness than naive subsets.

Naive CD8 cells lacked CD45RO and underwent positive selection for CCR7, leaving out terminally differentiated effector memory CD45RA+ cells. The authors' processing: ImmunoSEQ sequences covered only the junction and lacked quality scores; filtering therefore differed. The method was immunoSEQ multiplex PCR; TCRdb's version includes in-frame clones alone and lacks a portion of them. That table is the source of V, J and clone size, and D and trimming were worked out from the DNA. The sample holds around 2,100,000 clones, around 96% seen once. The V gene's germline CDR1 is MNHEY and CDR2 SVGAGI. Trimming left V 6 bases short and J 2 bases short, with 15 bases between. The CDR3 contains 15 residues. A remark on this clone: Its antigen remains unknown.

The clonotype comes from a man younger than 35 in good health. The chain has TRBV6-5 and TRBJ2-3; D possibly matches TRBD1 or TRBD2 (5 bases each). Sample: naive CD8+ T cells sorted from blood. The CDR3 bases are TGTGCCAGCAGCCATAGTGTGGGGACCACAGATACGCAGTATTTT. Protein sequence: CASSHSVGTTDTQYF.